This is a list of T cell receptor beta chains from one sample in a study of T cell responses to AZD1222 COVID-19 vaccine. Clones were read by immunoSEQ multiplex PCR, and TCRdb kept only the in-frame ones, dropping some. There are some 120,000 clones in the sample; 85% to 95% occur only once, and just under 3% lies in the top ten. The sequenced sample was peripheral blood, obtained on day 0 of AZD1222 vaccination. The source of these receptors is an adult in good health. The CDR3 runs from the conserved cysteine through the conserved F or W. The D gene is left open where the match is weak. Clone size is not always given. Where it is, it says once, few, many or a class for expanded clones.

cdr3_nt,cdr3_aa,j_call,v_call,cdr3_length,clone_size,d_call
TGTGCCAGCAGTGGTCAGGGGGCGCGAAATCAGCCCCAGCATTTT,CASSGQGARNQPQHF,TRBJ1-5,TRBV7-9,15,-,TRBD1
TGTGCCAGCAGAGGGCAGGGCAATTCACCCCTCCACTTT,CASRGQGNSPLHF,TRBJ1-6,TRBV2,13,-,-
TGTGCCACGAGGGCAGGAGATACGCAGTATTTT,CATRAGDTQYF,TRBJ2-3,TRBV19,11,-,-
TGTGCCTGGAGTGTGGAAGGGGGCACTGAAGCTTTCTTT,CAWSVEGGTEAFF,TRBJ1-1,TRBV30,13,-,-
TGTGCCAGCAGTTTCCTGGGGGCAACTCCCCTCCACTTT,CASSFLGATPLHF,TRBJ1-6,TRBV28,13,-,-
TGTGCCAGCAGCTTAGCGTTAAACAGAGGGGCTAATGAAAAACTGTTTTTT,CASSLALNRGANEKLFF,TRBJ1-4,TRBV7-9,17,-,-
TGTGCCAGCAGCCCCCCCCTCGGGAGTTATGGCTACACCTTC,CASSPPLGSYGYTF,TRBJ1-2,TRBV28,14,-,-
TGCGCCAGTAGTGAAAGCACCGGGACTTTTTACAATGAGCAGTTCTTC,CASSESTGTFYNEQFF,TRBJ2-1,TRBV10-2,16,-,-
TGTGCCACAGCGACAGGGTGGGCCAATCAGCCCCAGCATTTT,CATATGWANQPQHF,TRBJ1-5,TRBV6-5,14,-,TRBD1
TGTGCCAGTAGTCGCTCTCTAGCGAGTGCCGGGGAGCTGTTTTTT,CASSRSLASAGELFF,TRBJ2-2,TRBV19,15,-,-
TGTGCCAGCAGCTTGGGCTACACGAGTCCGGGCGAGCAGTACTTC,CASSLGYTSPGEQYF,TRBJ2-7,TRBV7-3,15,once,-
TGTGCCAGCAGTTTGGCAGATTATGGCTACACCTTC,CASSLADYGYTF,TRBJ1-2,TRBV28,12,-,-
TGTGCCAGCCAGACAATGGCGGGGCATGATGGCTACACCTTC,CASQTMAGHDGYTF,TRBJ1-2,TRBV19,14,-,-
TGTGCCAGCATACAGGGGGTACTGGAGACCCAGTACTTC,CASIQGVLETQYF,TRBJ2-5,TRBV2,13,-,TRBD1
TGTGCCTGGAGTGTAGCCAGGGATCAGCCCCAGCATTTT,CAWSVARDQPQHF,TRBJ1-5,TRBV30,13,once,-
TGTGCCAGTAGTATAGAGGACAGGTTCACCTCCAGGACTCTTCTTAACTATGGCTACACCTTC,CASSIEDRFTSRTLLNYGYTF,TRBJ1-2,TRBV19,21,-,TRBD1
TGTGCCAGCAGTTCCCTAGCGGGAGGGCTGTTCACAGATACGCAGTATTTT,CASSSLAGGLFTDTQYF,TRBJ2-3,TRBV28,17,few,TRBD2
TGTGCTAGTGGTTTGGTTTCGGCGGGAGCTGCCGAGCAGTACTTC,CASGLVSAGAAEQYF,TRBJ2-7,TRBV12-5,15,-,TRBD2
TGTGCCAGCAGCCAAGTCCCGGCAGAGACCCAGTACTTC,CASSQVPAETQYF,TRBJ2-5,TRBV3-1/TRBV3-2,13,-,-
TGTGCCAGCAGCCCCTCAGGGGGCATGTCGGCTTTCTTT,CASSPSGGMSAFF,TRBJ1-1,TRBV9,13,-,TRBD1